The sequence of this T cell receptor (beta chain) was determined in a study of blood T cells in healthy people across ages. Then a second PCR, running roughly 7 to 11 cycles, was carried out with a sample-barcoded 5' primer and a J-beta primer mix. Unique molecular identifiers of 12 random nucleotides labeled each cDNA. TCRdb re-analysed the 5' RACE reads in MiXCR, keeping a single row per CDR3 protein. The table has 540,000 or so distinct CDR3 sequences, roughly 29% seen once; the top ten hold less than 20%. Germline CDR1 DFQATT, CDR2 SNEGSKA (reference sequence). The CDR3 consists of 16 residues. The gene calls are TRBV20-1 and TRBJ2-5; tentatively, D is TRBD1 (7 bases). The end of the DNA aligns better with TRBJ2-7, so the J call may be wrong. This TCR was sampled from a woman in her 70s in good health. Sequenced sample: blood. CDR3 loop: CSARDPYRGGSREQYF. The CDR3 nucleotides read TGCAGTGCTAGAGATCCTTACAGGGGAGGTAGTCGCGAGCAGTACTTC.